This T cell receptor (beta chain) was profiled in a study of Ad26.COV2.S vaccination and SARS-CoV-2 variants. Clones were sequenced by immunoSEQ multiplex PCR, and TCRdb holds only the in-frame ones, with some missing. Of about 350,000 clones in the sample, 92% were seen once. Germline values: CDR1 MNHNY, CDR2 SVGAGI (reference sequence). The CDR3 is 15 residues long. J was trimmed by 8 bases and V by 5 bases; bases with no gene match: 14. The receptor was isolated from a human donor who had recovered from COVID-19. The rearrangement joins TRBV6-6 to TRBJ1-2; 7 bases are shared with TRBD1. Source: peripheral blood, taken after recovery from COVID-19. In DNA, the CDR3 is TGTGCCAGCAGTAGACTGGACAGGTTGGAAGAAGGCTACACCTTC. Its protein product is CASSRLDRLEEGYTF.